The next 27 T cell receptor beta chains were all read from a single sample in a study of T cells after yellow fever vaccination. Via MiXCR, TCRdb re-called the 5' RACE reads, giving one row per CDR3 protein. The table lists about 310,000 distinct CDR3 sequences, approximately 3.8% of them singletons. The starting material was PBMCs, obtained on the day of the yellow fever booster vaccination. These receptors were collected from a man between 18 and 35 years old who received the YFV17D yellow fever vaccine.

This clonotype was counted a few times. The V gene is TRBV6-5, the J gene TRBJ2-1; 11 bases are shared with TRBD2. There are 15 residues in the CDR3. V shed 5 bases, J shed 5 bases, and the junction held 5 bases outside the gene matches. From germline, CDR1 is MNHEY and CDR2 SVGAGI. The CDR3 spells CASSGGTSGHNEQFF. The CDR3 DNA sequence: TGTGCCAGCAGTGGTGGGACTAGCGGACACAATGAGCAGTTCTTC.

This clonotype was recorded many times. This chain joins TRBV4-2 and TRBJ1-6, with TRBD1 matching over 7 bases. This CDR3 has 12 amino acids. V gave up 4 bases and J gave up 14 bases; unmatched junction bases: 5. Germline assignment: CDR1 LGHNA and CDR2 YNFKEQ. CDR3 coding DNA: TGTGCCAGCAGCCGGGACAGCCGTTCCCTCCACTTT. This codes for CASSRDSRSLHF.

This clonotype appeared many times. The V and J genes are TRBV5-1 and TRBJ2-6; D unresolved. The CDR3 length is 15 residues. The ends were cut back, 3 bases at V and 0 bases at J, with 7 bases in the middle. Germline CDR1 SGHRS, CDR2 YFSETQ. CDR3 nucleotide sequence: TGCGCCAGCAGCTGGCGAGACTCTGGGGCCAACGTCCTGACTTTC. Translated, it gives CASSWRDSGANVLTF.

V and J are TRBV12-3 or TRBV12-4 and TRBJ2-7; the match to TRBD1 covers 7 bases. The CDR3 covers 15 residues. Trimming took 2 bases from V and 0 from J; bases not matched to a gene: 4. The CDR3, as DNA: TGTGCCAGCAGTTTATGGGGACAGAGCTCCTACGAGCAGTACTTC. Residues: CASSLWGQSSYEQYF.

There are many counts of this clonotype. CDR3 in amino acids: CATFGREMGSYEQYV. CDR3 nucleotide sequence: TGTGCCACCTTCGGGAGGGAGATGGGGTCCTACGAGCAGTACGTC. The rearrangement links TRBV28 to TRBJ2-7; TRBD2 matches at 8 bases. CDR1 MDHEN and CDR2 SYDVKM come from the germline V gene. There are 15 residues in the CDR3. The trim removed 10 bases at V and 1 base at J, leaving 12 bases unmatched.

This clonotype was picked up a small number of times. The CDR3 sequence is CASRLAGGTYNEQFF. The CDR3 region has the DNA TGCGCCAGCAGACTAGCGGGGGGCACCTACAATGAGCAGTTCTTC. The chain has TRBV5-1 and TRBJ2-1, with 12 bases lining up with TRBD2. Germline V gives CDR1 SGHRS, CDR2 YFSETQ. The junction had 2 bases not matched to a gene; V was cut back by 5 bases and J by 2 bases. The CDR3 runs to 15 residues.

This clonotype showed up just a few times. This chain connects TRBV13 to TRBJ1-4; D unresolved. V lost 5 bases to trimming and J lost 8 bases, with 18 bases between them. The CDR3 is 15 residues long. CDR1 and CDR2 from the germline V gene are PRHDT and FYEKMQ (reference sequence). In DNA form, the CDR3 reads TGTGCCAGCAGCCAAGGACGTTCCAAAAGCGAAAAACTGTTTTTT. It encodes CASSQGRSKSEKLFF. The complete variable domain, with remaining parts taken from reference TRBV13 and TRBJ1-4, reads AAGVIQSPRHLIKEKRETATLKCYPIPRHDTVYWYQQGPGQDPQFLISFYEKMQSDKGSIPDRFSAQQFSDYHSELNMSSLELGDSALYFCASSQGRSKSEKLFFGSGTQLSVL.

This clonotype was counted between two and nine times. The V gene is TRBV7-2, the J gene TRBJ1-1; D not certain. The V gene's germline CDR1 is SGHTA and CDR2 FQGNSA. Trimming stripped 3 bases from V and 1 base from J, with 9 bases between. The CDR3 contains 14 residues. The CDR3 spells CASSFVPRNTEAFF. DNA for the CDR3: TGTGCCAGCAGCTTTGTACCCAGGAACACTGAAGCTTTCTTT.

This clonotype was picked up many times. The rearrangement links TRBV6-5 to TRBJ1-5, with D possibly being TRBD1 (5 bases). CDR3 size: 16 residues. Germline CDR1 reads MNHEY; CDR2 reads SVGAGI. Trimming cost V 6 bases and J 5 bases, with 20 bases left between them. The CDR3 DNA is TGTGCCAGCAGACCCCTGGGGGGACGGGCCTATCAGCCCCAGCATTTT. This codes for CASRPLGGRAYQPQHF.

This sequence joins TRBV29-1 and TRBJ2-6; 7 nucleotides align to TRBD1. Germline loops: CDR1 SQVTM, CDR2 ANQGSEA. This CDR3 is 15 amino acids long. J gave up 0 bases and V 6 bases, and 5 bases lay outside the gene matches. CDR3 in DNA: TGCAGCGTGAGGGGGCGCCACTCTGGGGCCAACGTCCTGACTTTC. Translation gives CSVRGRHSGANVLTF.

The chain uses TRBV5-1 and TRBJ1-3; D gene unclear. Trimming took off 0 bases at V and 7 bases at J, with 8 bases between the two ends. This CDR3 is 13 amino acids long. Germline values: CDR1 SGHRS, CDR2 YFSETQ. In DNA, the CDR3 is TGCGCCAGCAGCTTGGACACGACGAACACCATATATTTT. It is translated as CASSLDTTNTIYF.

This clonotype was counted at least ten times. The chain joins TRBV27 to TRBJ2-7, with 8 bases identical to TRBD1. J was trimmed by 3 bases and V by 1 base; bases with no gene match: 8. This CDR3 is built from 16 residues. Looked up from germline, CDR1 is MNHEY and CDR2 is SMNVEV (reference sequence). The CDR3 is CASSLYPRTGNYEQYF. The CDR3 nucleotides are TGTGCCAGCAGTTTATACCCGCGGACAGGGAACTACGAGCAGTACTTC.

This clonotype has more than one count but fewer than ten. CDR3 loop: CAISQEHLFGGYTF. In DNA, the CDR3 is TGTGCCATCAGCCAGGAACATCTATTCGGTGGCTACACCTTC. The chain recombines TRBV10-3 with TRBJ1-2; D is unclear. This CDR3 is 14 amino acids long. The germline CDR1 and CDR2 sequences are ENHRY and SYGVKD. Trimming removed 6 bases at V and 7 bases at J, with 18 bases between.

This clonotype was seen many times. The chain couples TRBV4-1 to TRBJ2-5; possibly TRBD1 for D (5 bases). Trimming took off 4 bases at V and 5 bases at J, with 17 bases between the two ends. Germline V gene sequence: CDR1 MGHRA, CDR2 YSYEKL. The CDR3 sequence is 15 residues long. The CDR3 sequence: CASSLTQGLLETQYF. As DNA, the CDR3 is TGCGCCAGCAGCCTAACCCAGGGTCTGTTGGAGACCCAGTACTTC.

The CDR3 DNA follows: TGTGCCAGCAACGACAGACTCAACACCGGGGAGCTGTTTTTT. It translates to CASNDRLNTGELFF. The chain employs TRBV6-2 or TRBV6-3 and TRBJ2-2, with D maybe TRBD1 (5 bases). This CDR3 has 14 amino acids. Germline-derived CDR1 and CDR2 are MNHEY and SVGEGT. V lost 7 bases and J lost 2, with 11 bases in between.

This clonotype was counted only a few times. The chain combines TRBV4-2 with TRBJ2-1, with D possibly being TRBD2 (5 bases). The CDR3 has 16 residues. V was pared by 3 bases and J by 7 bases, with 19 bases between. Germline V CDR1 and CDR2: LGHNA, YNFKEQ. Here the CDR3 reads CASSHQGRHPGNEQFF. In nucleotides, the CDR3 is TGTGCCAGCAGCCACCAAGGGCGACACCCGGGGAATGAGCAGTTCTTC.

This clonotype was recorded a few times. The chain is built from TRBV7-2 and TRBJ2-2; D is uncertain. Germline-derived CDR1 and CDR2 are SGHTA and FQGNSA. The CDR3 sequence is 17 residues long. V was trimmed by 2 bases and J by 3 bases, leaving 16 bases between them. Written as DNA, the CDR3 is TGTGCCAGCAGCTTATATTGGGCAGCGATAGACACCGGGGAGCTGTTTTTT. Translation: CASSLYWAAIDTGELFF.

In this sample, this clonotype turned up a few times. The CDR3 protein is CAWSVAGGTDTQYF. DNA for the CDR3: TGTGCCTGGAGTGTAGCAGGTGGAACAGATACGCAGTATTTT. The chain carries TRBV30 and TRBJ2-3; D is undetermined. Trimming cost V 0 bases and J 3 bases, with 10 bases left between them. Looked up from germline, CDR1 is GTSNPN and CDR2 is SVGIG (reference sequence). The CDR3 runs to 14 residues.

This clonotype was recorded many times. This chain connects TRBV6-6 to TRBJ1-6; a possible D gene is TRBD1 (5 bases). The CDR3 totals 11 residues. Germline lookup yields CDR1 MNHNY and CDR2 SVGAGI (reference sequence). Trimming stripped 5 bases from V and 14 bases from J, with 10 bases between. In DNA form, the CDR3 reads TGTGCCAGCAGTCCAACAGGTACCCTCCACTTT. Protein: CASSPTGTLHF.

This clonotype was detected ten times or more. The chain couples TRBV7-2 to TRBJ2-5; 7 nucleotides line up with TRBD2. Germline CDR1 is SGHTA and CDR2 is FQGNSA. Unmatched junction bases numbered 4, after V lost 5 bases and J lost 1 base. The CDR3 has 14 amino acids. CDR3 sequence reads: CASSPSGSQETQYF. In nucleotides, the CDR3 is TGTGCCAGCAGCCCTAGCGGATCCCAAGAGACCCAGTACTTC.

This clonotype turned up a few times. The chain uses TRBV19 and TRBJ2-4, with 9 bases identical to TRBD1. This CDR3 comprises 13 residues. The germline V gene has CDR1 LNHDA and CDR2 SQIVND (reference sequence). J lost 8 bases, V lost 10 bases, and 9 bases had no gene match. CDR3 sequence: CATGDRDTDIQYF. CDR3 DNA sequence: TGTGCCACGGGGGACAGGGATACGGACATTCAGTACTTC.

This clonotype was picked up many times. This rearrangement joins TRBV20-1 to TRBJ1-2; 8 positions agree with TRBD1. Germline CDR1 DFQATT, CDR2 SNEGSKA (reference sequence). The CDR3 runs 15 residues. Trimming removed 6 bases from V and 7 bases from J; junction bases left unmatched: 16. Written as DNA, the CDR3 is TGCAGTGCCACACAGCGGACAGGGTATGTTGGTGGCTACACCTTC. Translating gives CSATQRTGYVGGYTF.

This clonotype was counted only a few times. CDR3 sequence reads: CASSPWRGPSPLHF. As DNA, the CDR3 is TGTGCCAGCAGCCCTTGGCGAGGACCGTCACCCCTCCACTTT. The rearrangement joins TRBV7-2 to TRBJ1-6; D is ambiguous. The germline V gene encodes CDR1 SGHTA and CDR2 FQGNSA. V gave up 5 bases and J gave up 10 bases, with 15 bases separating them. This CDR3 contains 14 residues.

This clonotype was detected only a few times. V gene TRBV5-1 combines with J gene TRBJ2-2, with D perhaps being TRBD1 or TRBD2 (6 bases each). The germline V gene has CDR1 SGHRS and CDR2 YFSETQ. The CDR3 totals 16 residues. V lost 3 bases to trimming and J lost 6 bases, with 18 bases between them. The CDR3 loop is CASSSLGGSLAGELFF. The CDR3 DNA is TGCGCCAGCAGCTCACTCGGGGGCAGTCTTGCCGGGGAGCTGTTTTTT.

This clonotype was recorded at least ten times. This chain connects TRBV4-3 to TRBJ2-5; D gene unclear. Germline loops: CDR1 LGHNA, CDR2 YSLEER. The CDR3 spans 14 residues. Between the trimmed V and J ends, which lost 2 bases and 0 bases, there was a span of 7 bases. CDR3 residues: CASSQYRYQETQYF. CDR3 bases: TGCGCCAGCAGCCAATATCGTTACCAAGAGACCCAGTACTTC.

This clonotype was observed at least ten times. The chain has TRBV5-1 and TRBJ2-1, with 11 bases that match TRBD1. The germline V gene has CDR1 SGHRS and CDR2 YFSETQ. Trimming took 0 bases from V and 1 from J; bases not matched to a gene: 6. The length of the CDR3 is 18 residues. The CDR3 is CASSLDPGQGASYNEQFF. DNA of the CDR3: TGCGCCAGCAGCTTGGACCCCGGACAGGGGGCGTCCTACAATGAGCAGTTCTTC. The whole variable domain, filled in from reference TRBV5-1 and TRBJ2-1, reads KAGVTQTPRYLIKTRGQQVTLSCSPISGHRSVSWYQQTPGQGLQFLFEYFSETQRNKGNFPGRFSGRQFSNSRSEMNVSTLELGDSALYLCASSLDPGQGASYNEQFFGPGTRLTVL.

The chain has TRBV20-1 and TRBJ1-6; D is undetermined. Germline CDR1 DFQATT, CDR2 SNEGSKA (reference sequence). The CDR3 runs to 15 residues. V was pared by 2 bases and J by 10 bases, with 18 bases between. For the CDR3, the DNA is TGCAGTGCTAGAAACCCCCTTTCGGGTAACTCACCCCTCCACTTT. Protein product: CSARNPLSGNSPLHF.